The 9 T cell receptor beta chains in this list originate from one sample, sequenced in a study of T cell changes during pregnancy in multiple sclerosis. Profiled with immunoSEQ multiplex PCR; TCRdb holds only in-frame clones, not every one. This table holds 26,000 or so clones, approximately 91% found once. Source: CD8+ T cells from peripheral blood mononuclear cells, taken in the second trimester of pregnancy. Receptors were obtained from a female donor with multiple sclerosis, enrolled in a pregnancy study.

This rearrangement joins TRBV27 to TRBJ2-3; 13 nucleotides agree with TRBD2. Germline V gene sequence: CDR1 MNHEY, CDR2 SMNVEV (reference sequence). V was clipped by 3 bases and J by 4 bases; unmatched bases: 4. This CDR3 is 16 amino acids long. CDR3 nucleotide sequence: TGTGCCAGCAGTTTGACACTAGCGGGGGGGCCAGATACGCAGTATTTT. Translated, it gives CASSLTLAGGPDTQYF.

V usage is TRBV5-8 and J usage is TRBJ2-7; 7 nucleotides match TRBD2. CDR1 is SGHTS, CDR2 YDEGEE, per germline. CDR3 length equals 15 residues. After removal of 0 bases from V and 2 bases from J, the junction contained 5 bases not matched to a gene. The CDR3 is CASSLASGETYEQYF. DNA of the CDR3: TGTGCCAGCAGCTTGGCGAGCGGGGAGACCTACGAGCAGTACTTC.

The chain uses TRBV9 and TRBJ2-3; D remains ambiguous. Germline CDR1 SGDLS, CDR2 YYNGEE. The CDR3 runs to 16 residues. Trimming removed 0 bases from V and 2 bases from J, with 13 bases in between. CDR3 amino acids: CASSVEIGYATDTQYF. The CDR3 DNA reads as TGTGCCAGCAGCGTAGAGATCGGGTATGCCACAGATACGCAGTATTTT.

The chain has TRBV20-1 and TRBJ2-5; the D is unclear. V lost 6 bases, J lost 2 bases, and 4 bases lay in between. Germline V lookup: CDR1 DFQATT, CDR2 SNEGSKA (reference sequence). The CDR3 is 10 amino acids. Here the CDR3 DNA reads TGCAGTGCCCCTCAAGAGACCCAGTACTTC. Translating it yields CSAPQETQYF.

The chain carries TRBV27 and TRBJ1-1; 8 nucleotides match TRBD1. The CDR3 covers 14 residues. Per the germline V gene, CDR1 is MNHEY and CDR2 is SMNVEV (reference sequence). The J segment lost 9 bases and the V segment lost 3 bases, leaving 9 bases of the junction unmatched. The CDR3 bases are TGTGCCAGCAGTTTGCAAAGCCCCAGGGGGCAAGCTTTCTTT. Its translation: CASSLQSPRGQAFF.

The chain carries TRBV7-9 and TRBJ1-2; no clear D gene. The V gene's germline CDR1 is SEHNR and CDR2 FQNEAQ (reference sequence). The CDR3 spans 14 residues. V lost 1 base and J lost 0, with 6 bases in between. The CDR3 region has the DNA TGTGCCAGCAGCTTAGTCGAGGCTAACTATGGCTACACCTTC. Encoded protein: CASSLVEANYGYTF.

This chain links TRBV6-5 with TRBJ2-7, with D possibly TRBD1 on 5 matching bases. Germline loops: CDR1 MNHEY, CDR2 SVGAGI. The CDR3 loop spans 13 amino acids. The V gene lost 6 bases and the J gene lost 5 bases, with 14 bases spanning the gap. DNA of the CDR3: TGTGCCAGCAGCCCGGGTTGGGGCCACGAGCAGTACTTC. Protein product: CASSPGWGHEQYF.

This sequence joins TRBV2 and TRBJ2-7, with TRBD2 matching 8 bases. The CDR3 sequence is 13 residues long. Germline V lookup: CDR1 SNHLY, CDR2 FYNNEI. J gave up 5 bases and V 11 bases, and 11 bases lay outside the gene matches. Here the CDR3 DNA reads TGTGCCCAAGAGCGGGGGCTCGGGGACGAGCAGTACTTC. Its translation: CAQERGLGDEQYF. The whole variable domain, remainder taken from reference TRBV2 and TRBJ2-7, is EPEVTQTPSHQVTQMGQEVILRCVPISNHLYFYWYRQILGQKVEFLVSFYNNEISEKSEIFDDQFSVERPDGSNFTLKIRSTKLEDSAMYFCAQERGLGDEQYFGPGTRLTVT.

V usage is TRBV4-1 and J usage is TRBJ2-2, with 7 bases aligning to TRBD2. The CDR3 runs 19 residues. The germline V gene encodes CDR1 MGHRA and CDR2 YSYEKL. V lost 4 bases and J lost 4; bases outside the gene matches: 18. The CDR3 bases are TGCGCCAGCAGCCCTCACTTACCGATCGGCGGGGGACCCACCGGGGAGCTGTTTTTT. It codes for CASSPHLPIGGGPTGELFF.